The 23 T cell receptor beta chains given below trace back to one sample, sequenced in a study of blood T cell repertoires in COVID-19. Data came from immunoSEQ multiplex PCR; TCRdb stores just in-frame clones and leaves some out. This sample has 95,000 to 120,000 clones, with approximately 90% found just once. Sequencing was done on a sample of peripheral blood. The receptors shown here come from a woman between 65 and 79 years old who had recovered from COVID-19.

The rearrangement uses TRBV7-2 and TRBJ2-2; the D gene is possibly TRBD1 (6 bases). Per germline, CDR1 SGHTA and CDR2 FQGNSA. V lost 2 bases and J 0 bases, leaving 7 bases between the germline ends. The CDR3 totals 15 residues. The CDR3 sequence is CASSLHRANTGELFF. CDR3 in DNA: TGTGCCAGCAGCTTACACAGGGCGAACACCGGGGAGCTGTTTTTT.

This clone showed up just once. The CDR3 DNA sequence: TGTGCCAGCAGCCCACGGACAGGGGGGACCAAATTGGGTACGCAGTATTTT. It translates to CASSPRTGGTKLGTQYF. The rearrangement uses TRBV3-1 (or the pseudogene TRBV3-2) and TRBJ2-3; the match to TRBD1 covers 10 bases. CDR3 length equals 17 residues. CDR1 and CDR2 from the germline V gene are LGHDT and YNNKEL (reference sequence). With 4 bases clipped from V and 8 bases from J, the junction kept 15 bases outside the gene matches.

The chain recombines TRBV19 with TRBJ2-2; 9 positions match TRBD1. V lost 3 bases and J lost 4; bases outside the gene matches: 6. The CDR3 spans 16 residues. Per the germline V gene, CDR1 is LNHDA and CDR2 is SQIVND (reference sequence). The CDR3 DNA reads TGTGCCAGTAGTATGGGACAGGGCCGGGGCACCGGGGAGCTGTTTTTT. Amino acids: CASSMGQGRGTGELFF.

The rearrangement uses TRBV7-2 and TRBJ1-3; D is possibly TRBD1 (6 bases). Per germline, CDR1 SGHTA and CDR2 FQGNSA. This CDR3 is 18 amino acids long. V lost 0 bases and J lost 0, with 15 bases in between. The CDR3 reads CASSLALGTLISGNTIYF. In DNA, the CDR3 is TGTGCCAGCAGCTTAGCGCTAGGGACACTGATCTCTGGAAACACCATATATTTT. The variable domain in full, with the rest retrieved from reference TRBV7-2 and TRBJ1-3, is GAGVSQSPSNKVTEKGKDVELRCDPISGHTALYWYRQSLGQGLEFLIYFQGNSAPDKSGLPSDRFSAERTGGSVSTLTIQRTQQEDSAVYLCASSLALGTLISGNTIYFGEGSWLTVV.

The chain joins TRBV5-1 to TRBJ1-2; maybe TRBD1 (5 bases). The CDR3 spans 14 residues. Trimming pared 1 base from V and 11 bases from J, leaving 18 bases between. In germline, CDR1 is SGHRS, CDR2 YFSETQ. The CDR3 region has the DNA TGCGCCAGCAGCTTGTCTCTTGTGGGGAAGGGGTACACCTTC. The encoded protein is CASSLSLVGKGYTF.

The chain recombines TRBV7-2 with TRBJ2-7, with 8 bases aligning to TRBD1. J lost 5 bases, V lost 8 bases, and 11 bases had no gene match. The length of the CDR3 is 14 residues. The germline V gene encodes CDR1 SGHTA and CDR2 FQGNSA. As DNA, the CDR3 is TGTGCCAGCGTCTCGGACAGGGCTCGCGACGAGCAGTACTTC. The encoded protein is CASVSDRARDEQYF.

This clone was counted between two and nine times. The genes are TRBV19 and TRBJ2-4, with D maybe TRBD2 (5 bases). CDR3 length: 15 amino acids. Germline V lookup: CDR1 LNHDA, CDR2 SQIVND (reference sequence). The V and J ends lost 4 bases and 3 bases respectively, with 13 bases between them. The CDR3 spells CASSREQAGKNIQYF. In DNA form, the CDR3 reads TGTGCCAGTAGTAGGGAGCAGGCCGGCAAAAACATTCAGTACTTC.

The gene calls are TRBV28 and TRBJ2-4; 10 bases align to TRBD2. CDR1 and CDR2 (germline): MDHEN, SYDVKM. The V gene end was trimmed by 5 bases and the J gene end by 6 bases; junction bases not matched to a gene: 7. There are 15 residues in the CDR3. In DNA, the CDR3 is TGTGCCAGCAGTCCCCACAGCGGGAGGGGAAACATTCAGTACTTC. Its translation is CASSPHSGRGNIQYF.

This clone has only a few counts. The chain recombines TRBV7-9 with TRBJ1-1; TRBD1 might be the D (6 bases). Germline CDR1 is SEHNR and CDR2 is FQNEAQ (reference sequence). The CDR3 has 15 residues. Trimming cost V 4 bases and J 5 bases, with 17 bases left between them. This CDR3 is CASSSWDNRRTEAFF. As DNA, the CDR3 is TGTGCCAGCAGCTCCTGGGACAACCGGAGGACTGAAGCTTTCTTT.

CDR3 region: CASSKRGGTEAFF. CDR3 DNA sequence: TGTGCCAGCAGCAAACGGGGGGGGACTGAAGCTTTCTTT. V is TRBV2 and J is TRBJ1-1; possibly TRBD1 for D (5 bases). Trimming pared 6 bases from V and 5 bases from J, leaving 13 bases between. CDR1 is SNHLY and CDR2 is FYNNEI in the germline V gene. The CDR3 consists of 13 residues.

The genes are TRBV24-1 and TRBJ2-5; 7 bases align to TRBD1. V dropped 9 bases and J dropped 5; count of bases not matched to a gene: 11. CDR3 length: 14 amino acids. Germline CDR1 KGHDR, CDR2 SFDVKD. CDR3 sequence reads: CATASEGASETQYF. The DNA of the CDR3 is TGTGCCACCGCCTCAGAGGGGGCCTCGGAGACCCAGTACTTC.

The V call is TRBV7-3, the J call TRBJ2-3, with 9 bases fitting TRBD2. V was pared by 0 bases and J by 1 base, with 8 bases of the junction left unmatched. This CDR3 spans 18 amino acids. Looked up from germline, CDR1 is SGHTA and CDR2 is FQGTGA. CDR3 region: CASSLTTRAGGRTDTQYF. Here the CDR3 DNA reads TGTGCCAGCAGCTTAACCACCCGAGCGGGGGGCCGCACAGATACGCAGTATTTT.

The rearrangement uses TRBV7-2 and TRBJ2-7; 9 bases align to TRBD1. The germline V gene has CDR1 SGHTA and CDR2 FQGNSA. Germline trimming cut 5 bases from V and 3 bases from J; bases unmatched to any gene: 5. The CDR3 contains 14 residues. CDR3 amino acids: CASSPGQGNYEQYF. In DNA form, the CDR3 reads TGTGCCAGCAGCCCCGGACAGGGGAACTACGAGCAGTACTTC.

The sample holds one count of this clone. The rearrangement uses TRBV10-3 and TRBJ2-3, with TRBD2 matching over 8 bases. This CDR3 has 14 amino acids. J gave up 6 bases and V 8 bases, and 10 bases lay outside the gene matches. Germline CDR1 and CDR2: ENHRY and SYGVKD. The CDR3 spells CAIWNSGMRDTQYF. As DNA, the CDR3 is TGTGCCATCTGGAATAGCGGGATGAGGGATACGCAGTATTTT.

This clone was recorded a few times. The chain is built from TRBV5-1 and TRBJ1-3; D might be TRBD1 (5 bases). Germline V gives CDR1 SGHRS, CDR2 YFSETQ. V lost 4 bases to trimming and J lost 6 bases, with 14 bases between them. The CDR3 loop spans 14 amino acids. CDR3 amino acids: CASSGGSGENTIYF. The CDR3 bases are TGCGCCAGCAGCGGGGGGTCAGGCGAAAACACCATATATTTT.

V gene TRBV5-1 combines with J gene TRBJ2-3, with 8 bases aligning to TRBD2. CDR1 is SGHRS and CDR2 is YFSETQ in the germline V gene. J gave up 6 bases and V 4 bases, and 7 bases lay outside the gene matches. The CDR3 length is 14 residues. The chain's CDR3 is CASSHGLAEDTQYF. DNA of the CDR3: TGCGCCAGCAGCCACGGACTAGCAGAGGATACGCAGTATTTT.

The genes are TRBV6-5 and TRBJ2-5; 9 positions agree with TRBD2. Looked up from germline, CDR1 is MNHEY and CDR2 is SVGAGI. CDR3 length: 14 amino acids. V was clipped by 8 bases and J by 5 bases; unmatched bases: 9. The CDR3 loop is CASDGGGVGETQYF. CDR3 DNA sequence: TGTGCCAGCGACGGCGGGGGGGTAGGGGAGACCCAGTACTTC.

The table lists this clone with a count of one. For the CDR3, the DNA is TGTGCCAGCAGCTTGTGGGGAGGTTCCTCGGCAGGGGAGCAGTACTTC. This translates into CASSLWGGSSAGEQYF. The chain joins TRBV5-8 to TRBJ2-7; TRBD2 is a possible D gene (6 bases). The CDR3 loop spans 16 amino acids. Germline CDR1 SGHTS, CDR2 YDEGEE. Trimming cost V 1 base and J 7 bases, with 21 bases left between them. Full variable domain (missing parts from reference TRBV5-8 and TRBJ2-7): EAGVTQSPTHLIKTRGQQATLRCSPISGHTSVYWYQQALGLGLQFLLWYDEGEERNRGNFPPRFSGRQFPNYSSELNVNALELEDSALYLCASSLWGGSSAGEQYFGPGTRLTVT.

V usage is TRBV2 and J usage is TRBJ2-5; D is perhaps TRBD1 (7 bases). This CDR3 has 14 residues. The germline V gene encodes CDR1 SNHLY and CDR2 FYNNEI. The ends were cut back, 6 bases at V and 5 bases at J, with 16 bases in the middle. The CDR3 nucleotides are TGTGCCAGCAGCCACAGGGGAGGACAGGAGACCCAGTACTTC. The encoded protein is CASSHRGGQETQYF.

The genes are TRBV6-2 or TRBV6-3 and TRBJ1-6; 9 positions match TRBD1. Trimming at V came to 2 bases and at J to 10 bases, leaving 9 bases not matched to a gene. This CDR3 comprises 16 residues. Germline V CDR1 and CDR2: MNHEY, SVGEGT. The CDR3 region is CASSYGTGGAGSPLHF. As DNA, the CDR3 is TGTGCCAGCAGTTACGGAACAGGGGGCGCGGGGTCACCCCTCCACTTT.

This clone was recorded once. This rearrangement joins TRBV27 to TRBJ1-1; D may be TRBD1 (5 bases). Germline CDR1 and CDR2: MNHEY and SMNVEV (reference sequence). This CDR3 has 14 residues. V gave up 7 bases and J gave up 4 bases, with 16 bases separating them. CDR3 amino acids: CASKPGRGVTEAFF. CDR3 DNA sequence: TGTGCCAGCAAACCGGGTAGGGGCGTCACTGAAGCTTTCTTT.

The CDR3 DNA is TGCGCCAGCAGTGGGACTGCCGGTAACAATAATGAAAAACTGTTTTTT. Amino acid sequence: CASSGTAGNNNEKLFF. This sequence joins TRBV5-1 and TRBJ1-4; tentatively, D is TRBD1 (5 bases). The CDR3 consists of 16 residues. The germline CDR1 and CDR2 sequences are SGHRS and YFSETQ. The ends were cut back, 5 bases at V and 4 bases at J, with 18 bases in the middle.

This clone was counted only a few times. The chain joins TRBV6-6 to TRBJ2-7, with D possibly matching TRBD2 (5 bases). The CDR3 extends over 17 amino acids. The germline gives CDR1 MNHNY, CDR2 SVGAGI (reference sequence). Trimming removed 5 bases from V and 3 bases from J, with 23 bases in between. CDR3 sequence reads: CASSPWVPDYGDYEQYF. The CDR3 coding sequence is TGTGCCAGCAGTCCCTGGGTGCCTGACTATGGGGACTACGAGCAGTACTTC.